The next 10 T cell receptor beta chains were all read from a single sample in a study of shared clonotypes between healthy human individuals. The table came from immunoSEQ multiplex PCR; TCRdb's copy has only in-frame clones and leaves some out. The sample consists of 1.6 million or so clones, around 97% of them appearing once. Sequencing was carried out using naive CD4+ T cells sorted from blood. Subset reported: CD45RA+ positively selected. These receptors originate from a man younger than 40 in good health.

Only one count was recorded for this clone. The genes are TRBV10-3 and TRBJ1-5; D unresolved. Germline-derived CDR1 and CDR2 are ENHRY and SYGVKD. This CDR3 region has 13 residues. Trimming left V 5 bases short and J 5 bases short, with 10 bases between. As DNA, the CDR3 is TGTGCCATCAGTCTTGACCCATATCAGCCCCAGCATTTT. Translated, it gives CAISLDPYQPQHF.

The chain employs TRBV28 and TRBJ2-3; 13 bases align to TRBD2. Germline trimming cut 7 bases from V and 8 bases from J; bases unmatched to any gene: 9. The CDR3 length is 15 residues. Germline V CDR1 and CDR2: MDHEN, SYDVKM. The CDR3 DNA reads as TGTGCCAGCACTAAGGGACTAGCGGGGCCGGGTACGCAGTATTTT. Protein product: CASTKGLAGPGTQYF.

CDR3 in DNA: TGCAGCTGTGCGGGACTCTCATCCACAGATACGCAGTATTTT. Amino acids: CSCAGLSSTDTQYF. The chain combines TRBV29-1 with TRBJ2-3; TRBD2 is a possible D gene (6 bases). Germline-derived CDR1 and CDR2 are SQVTM and ANQGSEA. The CDR3 extends over 14 amino acids. The germline V and J ends were trimmed by 8 bases and 2 bases, with 17 bases remaining between them.

CDR3 sequence reads: CASSPDTPGSTNEKLFF. CDR3 sequence (DNA): TGTGCCAGCAGCCCCGACACCCCGGGAAGCACTAATGAAAAACTGTTTTTT. V and J are TRBV12-1 and TRBJ1-4. TRBV12-1 is a pseudogene. The CDR3 has 17 residues.

This chain links TRBV7-9 with TRBJ2-1, with 12 bases that match TRBD2. Per the germline V gene, CDR1 is SEHNR and CDR2 is FQNEAQ (reference sequence). The CDR3 is made up of 15 amino acids. V lost 4 bases, J lost 8 bases, and 6 bases stayed unmatched. This CDR3 reads CASSSRLAGVDEQFF. The CDR3 DNA sequence: TGTGCCAGCAGCTCCCGACTAGCGGGAGTGGATGAGCAGTTCTTC.

V gene TRBV5-4 combines with J gene TRBJ2-7; no reliable D call. Trimming removed 1 base from V and 2 bases from J, with 13 bases in between. From germline, CDR1 is SGHNT and CDR2 YYREEE (reference sequence). This CDR3 has 15 residues. CDR3 region: CASSLQYDLTYEQYF. CDR3 bases: TGTGCCAGCAGCTTGCAGTATGACCTTACCTACGAGCAGTACTTC. The entire variable domain, with the rest obtained from reference TRBV5-4 and TRBJ2-7, is as follows: ETGVTQSPTHLIKTRGQQVTLRCSSQSGHNTVSWYQQALGQGPQFIFQYYREEENGRGNFPPRFSGLQFPNYSSELNVNALELDDSALYLCASSLQYDLTYEQYFGPGTRLTVT.

As for this clone: This CDR3 is also generated by other DNA sequences in the sample. The chain couples TRBV5-1 to TRBJ2-7; maybe TRBD2 (6 bases). The germline gives CDR1 SGHRS, CDR2 YFSETQ. The CDR3 runs 15 residues. Trimming pared 0 bases from V and 3 bases from J, leaving 13 bases between. The CDR3 sequence is CASSLAPETSYEQYF. CDR3 bases: TGCGCCAGCAGCTTGGCGCCGGAGACTAGCTACGAGCAGTACTTC.

V usage is TRBV6-5 and J usage is TRBJ2-7; D may correspond to TRBD1 or TRBD2 (5 bases each). The CDR3 covers 16 residues. Trimming shortened V by 4 bases and J by 2 bases, and 18 bases separated the two germline ends. Germline loops: CDR1 MNHEY, CDR2 SVGAGI. As DNA, the CDR3 is TGTGCCAGCAGTTCCGCGTCCCGGGACCCCACCTACGAGCAGTACTTC. It yields the protein CASSSASRDPTYEQYF.

This chain joins TRBV2 and TRBJ2-2; D not resolved. Germline assignment: CDR1 SNHLY and CDR2 FYNNEI. There are 15 residues in the CDR3. Between the trimmed V and J ends, which lost 5 bases and 3 bases, there was a span of 13 bases. The DNA for the CDR3 is TGTGCCAGCAGTCCTCTCCTACGGGACACCGGGGAGCTGTTTTTT. This translates into CASSPLLRDTGELFF.

V and J are TRBV29-1 and TRBJ2-1; 8 bases fit TRBD1. CDR3 length: 15 amino acids. Germline V gene data show CDR1 as SQVTM and CDR2 as ANQGSEA. V lost 1 base, J lost 4 bases, and 6 bases stayed unmatched. The CDR3 sequence: CSVEGGGTGYNEQFF. For the CDR3, the DNA is TGCAGCGTTGAAGGTGGCGGGACAGGATACAATGAGCAGTTCTTC.